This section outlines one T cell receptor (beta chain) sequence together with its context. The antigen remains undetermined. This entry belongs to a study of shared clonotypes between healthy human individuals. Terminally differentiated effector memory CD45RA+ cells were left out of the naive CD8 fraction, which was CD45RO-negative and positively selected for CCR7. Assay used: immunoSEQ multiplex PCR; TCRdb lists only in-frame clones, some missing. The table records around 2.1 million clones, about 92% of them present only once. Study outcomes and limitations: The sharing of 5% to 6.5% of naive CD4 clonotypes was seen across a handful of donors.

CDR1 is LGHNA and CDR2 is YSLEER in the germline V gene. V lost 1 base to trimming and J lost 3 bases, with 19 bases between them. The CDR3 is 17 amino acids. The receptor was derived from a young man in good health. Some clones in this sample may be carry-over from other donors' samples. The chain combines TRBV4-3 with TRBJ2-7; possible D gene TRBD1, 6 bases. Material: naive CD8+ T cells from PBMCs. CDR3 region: CASSQASPTGLIYEQYF. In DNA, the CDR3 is TGCGCCAGCAGCCAAGCTTCCCCAACAGGGCTCATCTACGAGCAGTACTTC.